This TCR beta chain was found in a study of T cell responses to AZD1222 COVID-19 vaccine. Study results and limitations: Rises in breadth and depth of Spike-specific TCRs came after two AZD1222 doses. White British people made up most donors, females outnumbered males, and clonal diversity was possibly underestimated. The reported proportion of spike-specific TCRs targeting unmutated variant regions was nearly half. There were vaccine-associated CD4 TCRs across spike, dominant at 160-218 and 743-854.

This clone was seen a few times. Antigen specificity is unknown. In germline, CDR1 is MNHEY, CDR2 SVGEGT. Trimming cost V 0 bases and J 7 bases, with 7 bases left between them. The CDR3 length is 12 residues. Generated by immunoSEQ multiplex PCR, the TCRdb table keeps only in-frame clones and is missing some. The sample records about 140,000 clones, roughly 90% being singletons. This clonotype originated in an adult in good health. The sample in question was peripheral blood, obtained on day 0 of AZD1222 vaccination. The V and J genes are TRBV6-2 or TRBV6-3 and TRBJ2-7; D not resolved. CDR3 nucleotides: TGTGCCAGCAGTTACTCTTCCCCGGAGCAGTACTTC. Translating it yields CASSYSSPEQYF.